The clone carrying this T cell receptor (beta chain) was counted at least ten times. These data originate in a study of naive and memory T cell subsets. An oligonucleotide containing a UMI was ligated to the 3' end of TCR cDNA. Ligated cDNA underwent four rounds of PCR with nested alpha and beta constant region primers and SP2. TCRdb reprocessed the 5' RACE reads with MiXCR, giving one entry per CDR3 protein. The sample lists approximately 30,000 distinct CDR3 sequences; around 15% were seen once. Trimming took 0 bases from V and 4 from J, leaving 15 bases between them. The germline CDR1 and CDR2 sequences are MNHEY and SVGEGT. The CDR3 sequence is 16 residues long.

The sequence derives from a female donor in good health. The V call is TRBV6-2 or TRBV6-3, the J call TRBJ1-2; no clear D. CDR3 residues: CASSYSNSGSSYGYTF. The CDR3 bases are TGTGCCAGCAGTTACTCGAATTCTGGCAGCAGCTATGGCTACACCTTC.